This entry concerns a single T cell receptor (beta chain). The table came from immunoSEQ multiplex PCR; TCRdb's copy has only in-frame clones and leaves some out. The table has just over 650,000 clones, approximately 90% seen once; the top ten hold approximately 0.3%. This entry comes from a study of blood T cell repertoires in COVID-19. The CDR3 covers 14 residues. The V end was cut by 6 bases, the J end by 3 bases, with 12 bases between. Germline V gene sequence: CDR1 SGHTA, CDR2 FQGNSA. The V call is TRBV7-2, the J call TRBJ1-5; D is perhaps TRBD1 (6 bases). Sequences were obtained from peripheral blood. The sequence was collected from a woman aged 18-29 years with acute or convalescent COVID-19. The DNA for the CDR3 is TGTGCCAGCAGTATAACAGGGCTCAATCAGCCCCAGCATTTT. It is translated as CASSITGLNQPQHF. Variable domain in full (rest from reference TRBV7-2 and TRBJ1-5): GAGVSQSPSNKVTEKGKDVELRCDPISGHTALYWYRQSLGQGLEFLIYFQGNSAPDKSGLPSDRFSAERTGGSVSTLTIQRTQQEDSAVYLCASSITGLNQPQHFGDGTRLSIL.